What follows are 21 T cell receptor beta chains derived from one specimen sequenced in a study of cytomegalovirus exposure and HLA in healthy donors. PCR employed 60 Vbeta and 13 Jbeta primers. Some clones are missing from TCRdb's copy, which holds only in-frame ones; the method was immunoSEQ multiplex PCR. This sample has under 200,000 clones; around 83% occur once, and the top ten carry 5% to 7%. Sequencing was done on a sample of PBMCs. Receptor source: a middle-aged man in good health and CMV-seropositive.

The chain employs TRBV29-1 and TRBJ1-2, with 7 nucleotides matching TRBD1. V shed 2 bases, J shed 3 bases, and the junction held 3 bases outside the gene matches. Germline CDR1 SQVTM, CDR2 ANQGSEA. The CDR3 is 13 amino acids. The CDR3 sequence: CSVERGQDYGYTF. In DNA form, the CDR3 reads TGCAGCGTTGAAAGGGGGCAGGACTATGGCTACACCTTC.

The chain joins TRBV28 to TRBJ1-2; a possible D gene is TRBD1 (5 bases). The V and J ends lost 7 bases and 4 bases respectively, with 16 bases between them. This CDR3 is 14 amino acids long. Per germline, CDR1 MDHEN and CDR2 SYDVKM. The CDR3 nucleotides read TGTGCCAGCACCACGTTACAGGCGAGCTATGGCTACACCTTC. This gives the protein CASTTLQASYGYTF.

The V call is TRBV11-2, the J call TRBJ1-1; D uncertain. Trimming shortened V by 5 bases and J by 3 bases, and 22 bases separated the two germline ends. The CDR3 totals 17 residues. CDR1 SGHAT and CDR2 FQNNGV come from the germline V gene. The CDR3 DNA is TGTGCCAGCAGCACTCCGGGAGGACGTCCGAGGGACACTGAAGCTTTCTTT. Translated, it gives CASSTPGGRPRDTEAFF.

The CDR3 sequence is CASSPGGRVAKNIQYF. CDR3 DNA: TGTGCCAGCAGCCCCGGGGGGCGGGTAGCCAAAAACATTCAGTACTTC. The rearrangement uses TRBV9 and TRBJ2-4, with D possibly matching TRBD2 (7 bases). Germline CDR1 and CDR2: SGDLS and YYNGEE. The length of the CDR3 is 16 residues. V was shortened by 4 bases and J by 0 bases, with 14 bases between the two germline ends.

The chain employs TRBV4-1 and TRBJ1-1; no clear D. The CDR3 totals 14 residues. V lost 3 bases to trimming and J lost 4 bases, with 12 bases between them. The germline gives CDR1 MGHRA, CDR2 YSYEKL. The chain's CDR3 is CASSQPTVFTEAFF. Here the CDR3 DNA reads TGCGCCAGCAGCCAGCCCACGGTGTTCACTGAAGCTTTCTTT.

Details on this clone: At one end, the junction sequence differs from germline, possibly due to a read error. The chain carries TRBV19 and TRBJ2-5; D perhaps matches TRBD1 (5 bases). The germline V gene encodes CDR1 LNHDA and CDR2 SQIVND (reference sequence). The CDR3 length is 14 residues. For the CDR3, the DNA is TGTGCCAGTAGTATAGGGCCCGGACAAGGGACCCAGTACTTC. Amino acid sequence: CASSIGPGQGTQYF.

V gene TRBV19 combines with J gene TRBJ1-1; D ambiguous. The V end lost 4 bases, the J end lost 5 bases, and 17 bases lay between the germline ends. Per the germline V gene, CDR1 is LNHDA and CDR2 is SQIVND (reference sequence). The CDR3 length is 15 residues. The chain's CDR3 is CASSNGVSSLTEAFF. Written as DNA, the CDR3 is TGTGCCAGTAGTAACGGTGTCTCCTCATTAACTGAAGCTTTCTTT.

The V call is TRBV19, the J call TRBJ2-5; 9 nucleotides align to TRBD1. This CDR3 has 15 amino acids. V dropped 9 bases and J dropped 1; count of bases not matched to a gene: 9. Germline V gene sequence: CDR1 LNHDA, CDR2 SQIVND (reference sequence). CDR3 sequence: CASSTGTGPQETQYF. DNA of the CDR3: TGTGCCAGCTCGACCGGGACAGGGCCCCAAGAGACCCAGTACTTC.

The V gene is TRBV25-1, the J gene TRBJ2-3; 7 bases agree with TRBD2. V was pared by 4 bases and J by 5 bases, with 3 bases of the junction left unmatched. The CDR3 consists of 13 residues. Germline-derived CDR1 and CDR2 are MGHDK and SYGVNS. The CDR3 spells CASSAAGEDTQYF. CDR3 coding DNA: TGTGCCAGCAGTGCGGCGGGAGAAGATACGCAGTATTTT.

This sequence joins TRBV10-3 and TRBJ1-2; no clear D gene. The V and J ends lost 1 base and 9 bases respectively, with 9 bases between them. Looked up from germline, CDR1 is ENHRY and CDR2 is SYGVKD. CDR3 length equals 12 residues. The CDR3 here is CAISELAGSYTF. The CDR3 DNA is TGTGCCATCAGTGAGTTAGCGGGCAGCTACACCTTC.

J is TRBJ1-2 and V is TRBV7-9; 8 nucleotides match TRBD1. V lost 5 bases and J lost 2; bases outside the gene matches: 7. The V gene's germline CDR1 is SEHNR and CDR2 FQNEAQ (reference sequence). This CDR3 has 15 residues. The CDR3, as DNA: TGTGCCAGCAGCGACCGGGACAGGAAGAACTATGGCTACACCTTC. Translating it yields CASSDRDRKNYGYTF.

The rearrangement uses TRBV9 and TRBJ2-2; a weak D match, TRBD2 (5 bases). CDR1 and CDR2 from the germline V gene are SGDLS and YYNGEE. V lost 0 bases, J lost 0 bases, and 9 bases lay in between. This CDR3 spans 16 amino acids. The CDR3 region has the DNA TGTGCCAGCAGCGTAGGGCTAGCCTCGAACACCGGGGAGCTGTTTTTT. Encoded protein: CASSVGLASNTGELFF. The full variable domain, completed using reference TRBV9 and TRBJ2-2, is DSGVTQTPKHLITATGQRVTLRCSPRSGDLSVYWYQQSLDQGLQFLIQYYNGEERAKGNILERFSAQQFPDLHSELNLSSLELGDSALYFCASSVGLASNTGELFFGEGSRLTVL.

This clone was picked up one time. The V call is TRBV10-3, the J call TRBJ2-1; unclear D gene. Germline V lookup: CDR1 ENHRY, CDR2 SYGVKD. Trimming left V 0 bases short and J 6 bases short, with 3 bases between. The CDR3 loop spans 12 amino acids. This chain's CDR3 is CAISESLNEQFF. The CDR3 nucleotides are TGTGCCATCAGTGAGTCACTCAATGAGCAGTTCTTC.

The chain links TRBV5-4 to TRBJ1-1; no reliable D call. The V end was cut by 4 bases, the J end by 2 bases, with 9 bases between. Germline-derived CDR1 and CDR2 are SGHNT and YYREEE (reference sequence). The CDR3 consists of 13 residues. In nucleotides, the CDR3 is TGTGCCAGCAGCCAGGAACCAAACACTGAAGCTTTCTTT. Translated, it gives CASSQEPNTEAFF.

V is TRBV9 and J is TRBJ2-5; TRBD1 matches 11 bases. Germline trimming cut 3 bases from V and 4 bases from J; bases unmatched to any gene: 5. The CDR3 is 15 residues long. Germline CDR1 reads SGDLS; CDR2 reads YYNGEE. The CDR3 loop reads CASSATGTGGETQYF. The CDR3 DNA reads TGTGCCAGCAGCGCGACCGGGACAGGGGGAGAGACCCAGTACTTC.

The gene calls are TRBV7-2 and TRBJ1-1; TRBD1 is a possible D gene (6 bases). The CDR3 is 13 amino acids. The V and J ends lost 5 bases and 5 bases respectively, with 12 bases between them. Germline V CDR1 and CDR2: SGHTA, FQGNSA. CDR3 amino acids: CASSLGGPTEAFF. In DNA form, the CDR3 reads TGTGCCAGCAGCCTCGGGGGGCCGACTGAAGCTTTCTTT.

The chain couples TRBV19 to TRBJ1-1; TRBD1 aligns across 7 bases. The CDR3 has 15 amino acids. Germline lookup yields CDR1 LNHDA and CDR2 SQIVND (reference sequence). V was pared by 8 bases and J by 0 bases, with 9 bases of the junction left unmatched. CDR3 region: CASAGTASMNTEAFF. The CDR3 region has the DNA TGTGCCAGTGCCGGGACAGCTTCCATGAACACTGAAGCTTTCTTT.

This chain uses TRBV18 with TRBJ1-2; D unresolved. The V end was cut by 2 bases, the J end by 5 bases, with 9 bases between. Germline loops: CDR1 KGHSH, CDR2 LQKENI. CDR3 size: 13 residues. The CDR3: CASSPSQVYGYTF. DNA for the CDR3: TGTGCCAGCTCACCAAGCCAAGTGTATGGCTACACCTTC.

This clone was detected only a few times. The rearrangement links TRBV28 to TRBJ2-1; D call uncertain. Trimming stripped 3 bases from V and 10 bases from J, with 13 bases between. CDR1 MDHEN and CDR2 SYDVKM come from the germline V gene. The CDR3 has 13 amino acids. The CDR3, as DNA: TGTGCCAGCAGTTTGAGGAACCCCGGGGAGCAGTTCTTC. Protein: CASSLRNPGEQFF.

V usage is TRBV5-1 and J usage is TRBJ2-5; 8 nucleotides align to TRBD1. CDR3 length: 15 amino acids. With V trimmed by 4 bases and J by 3 bases, 8 bases remained unmatched. CDR1 is SGHRS and CDR2 is YFSETQ in the germline V gene. CDR3 amino acids: CASSGGQGSKETQYF. DNA for the CDR3: TGCGCCAGCAGCGGAGGACAGGGATCTAAAGAGACCCAGTACTTC.

The rearrangement links TRBV7-9 to TRBJ1-4, with TRBD1 matching over 7 bases. With V trimmed by 5 bases and J by 7 bases, 7 bases remained unmatched. Germline V gives CDR1 SEHNR, CDR2 FQNEAQ (reference sequence). The CDR3 runs to 14 residues. CDR3 loop: CASSPDRVSEKLFF. CDR3 in DNA: TGTGCCAGCAGCCCTGACAGGGTTAGTGAAAAACTGTTTTTT.